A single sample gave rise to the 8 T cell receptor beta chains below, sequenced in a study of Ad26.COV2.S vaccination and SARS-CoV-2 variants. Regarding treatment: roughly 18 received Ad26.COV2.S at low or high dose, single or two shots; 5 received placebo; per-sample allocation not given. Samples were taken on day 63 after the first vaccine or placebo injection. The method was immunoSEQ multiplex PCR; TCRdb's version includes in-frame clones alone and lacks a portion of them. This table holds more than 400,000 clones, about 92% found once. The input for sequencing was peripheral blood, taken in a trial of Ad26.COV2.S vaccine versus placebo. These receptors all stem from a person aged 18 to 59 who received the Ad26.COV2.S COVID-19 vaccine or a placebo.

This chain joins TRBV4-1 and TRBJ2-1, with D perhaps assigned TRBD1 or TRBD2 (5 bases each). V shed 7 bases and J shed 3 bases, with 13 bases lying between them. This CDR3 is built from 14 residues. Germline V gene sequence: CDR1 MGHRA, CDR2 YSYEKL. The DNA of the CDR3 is TGCGCCAGCAAGATTGGTGGGGGCTACAATGAGCAGTTCTTC. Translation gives CASKIGGGYNEQFF.

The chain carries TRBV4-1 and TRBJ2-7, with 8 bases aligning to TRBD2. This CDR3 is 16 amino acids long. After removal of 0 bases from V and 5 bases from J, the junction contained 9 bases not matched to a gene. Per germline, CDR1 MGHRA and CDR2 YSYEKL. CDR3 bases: TGCGCCAGCAGCCAAGATTTCGGACTAGCTGAGAACGAGCAGTACTTC. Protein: CASSQDFGLAENEQYF.

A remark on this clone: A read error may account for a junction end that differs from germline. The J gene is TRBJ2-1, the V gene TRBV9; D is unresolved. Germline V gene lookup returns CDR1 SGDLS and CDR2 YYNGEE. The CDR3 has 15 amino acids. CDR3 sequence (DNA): TGTGCCAGCAGCACTCGCCCCCGGTCCTACGATGAGCAGTTCTTC. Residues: CASSTRPRSYDEQFF.

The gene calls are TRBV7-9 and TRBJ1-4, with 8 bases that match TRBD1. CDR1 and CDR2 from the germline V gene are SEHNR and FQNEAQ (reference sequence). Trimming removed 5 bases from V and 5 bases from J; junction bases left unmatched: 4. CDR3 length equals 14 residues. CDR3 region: CASSQGARNEKLFF. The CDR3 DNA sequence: TGTGCCAGCAGCCAGGGGGCTCGGAATGAAAAACTGTTTTTT.

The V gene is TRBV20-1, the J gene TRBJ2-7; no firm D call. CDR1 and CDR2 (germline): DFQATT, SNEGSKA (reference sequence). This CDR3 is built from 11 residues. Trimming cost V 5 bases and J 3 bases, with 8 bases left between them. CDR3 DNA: TGCAGTGCTTCGGACGACTACGAGCAGTACTTC. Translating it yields CSASDDYEQYF.

This CDR3 is CASRAGGSNEKLFF. The CDR3 bases are TGTGCCAGCAGGGCAGGGGGCTCTAATGAAAAACTGTTTTTT. The chain links TRBV6-5 to TRBJ1-4, with 8 positions matching TRBD1. Germline V gene sequence: CDR1 MNHEY, CDR2 SVGAGI. Losses at the gene ends were 6 bases for V and 3 bases for J; bases not matched to a gene: 3. This CDR3 region has 14 residues.

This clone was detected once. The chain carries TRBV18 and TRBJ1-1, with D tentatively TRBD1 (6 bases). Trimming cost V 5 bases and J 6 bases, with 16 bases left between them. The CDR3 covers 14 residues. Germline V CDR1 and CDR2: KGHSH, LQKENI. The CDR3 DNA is TGTGCCAGCTCAACTGCCCTCGGGGGCCCTGAAGCTTTCTTT. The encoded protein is CASSTALGGPEAFF. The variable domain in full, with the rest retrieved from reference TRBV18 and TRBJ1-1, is NAGVMQNPRHLVRRRGQEARLRCSPMKGHSHVYWYRQLPEEGLKFMVYLQKENIIDESGMPKERFSAEFPKEGPSILRIQQVVRGDSAAYFCASSTALGGPEAFFGQGTRLTVV.

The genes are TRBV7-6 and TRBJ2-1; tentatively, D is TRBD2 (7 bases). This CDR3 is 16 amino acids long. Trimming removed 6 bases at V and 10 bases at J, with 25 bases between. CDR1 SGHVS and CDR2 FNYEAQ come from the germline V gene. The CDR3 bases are TGTGCCAGCAGTCCCCAACCGGGGGGCGCCGCGCAGGAGCAGTTCTTC. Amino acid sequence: CASSPQPGGAAQEQFF.